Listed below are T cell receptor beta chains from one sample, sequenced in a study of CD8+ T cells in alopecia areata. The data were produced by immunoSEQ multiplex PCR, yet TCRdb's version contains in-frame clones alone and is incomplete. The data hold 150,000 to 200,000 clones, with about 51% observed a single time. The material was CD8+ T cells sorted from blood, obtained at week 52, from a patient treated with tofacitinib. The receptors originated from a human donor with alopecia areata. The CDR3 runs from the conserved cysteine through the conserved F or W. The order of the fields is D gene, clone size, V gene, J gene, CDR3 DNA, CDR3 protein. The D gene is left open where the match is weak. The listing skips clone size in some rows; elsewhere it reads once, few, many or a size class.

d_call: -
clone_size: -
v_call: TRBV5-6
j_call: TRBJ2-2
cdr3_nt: TGTGCCAGCAGCCCCCGGTGGCCCTTCATAGACACCGGGGAGCTGTTTTTT
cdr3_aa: CASSPRWPFIDTGELFF

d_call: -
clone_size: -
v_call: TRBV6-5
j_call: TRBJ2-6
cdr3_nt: TGTGCCAGCATTTACTCTGGGGCCAACGTCCTGACTTTC
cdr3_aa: CASIYSGANVLTF

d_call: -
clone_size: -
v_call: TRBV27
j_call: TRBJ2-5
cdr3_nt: TGTGCCAGCAGTCCAACCGTACTGCAAGAGACCCAGTACTTC
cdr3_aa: CASSPTVLQETQYF

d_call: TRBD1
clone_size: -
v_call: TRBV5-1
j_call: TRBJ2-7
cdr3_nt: TGCGCCAGCAGCCCCCGGGACAGGGGAATCTACGAGCAGTACTTC
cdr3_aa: CASSPRDRGIYEQYF

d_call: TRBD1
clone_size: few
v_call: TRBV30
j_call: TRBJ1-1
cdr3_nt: TGTGCCTGGAGTCGACAGGGGGACACTGAAGCTTTCTTT
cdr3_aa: CAWSRQGDTEAFF

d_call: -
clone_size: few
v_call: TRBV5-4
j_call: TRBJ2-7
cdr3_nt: TGTGCCAGCAGCTCTTCTTACGAGCAGTACTTC
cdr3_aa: CASSSSYEQYF

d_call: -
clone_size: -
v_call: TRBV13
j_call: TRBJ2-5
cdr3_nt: TGTGCCAGCAGCGCGCAGGGGGAGACCCAGTACTTC
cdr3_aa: CASSAQGETQYF

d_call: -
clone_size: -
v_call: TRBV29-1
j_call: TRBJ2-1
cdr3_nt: TGCAGCGTCCTCGGGGGCTCCTACAATGAGCAGTTCTTC
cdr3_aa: CSVLGGSYNEQFF

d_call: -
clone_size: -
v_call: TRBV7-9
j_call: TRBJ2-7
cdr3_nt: TGTGCCAGCAGCTTAGCAAACTACGAGCAGTACTTC
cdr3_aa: CASSLANYEQYF

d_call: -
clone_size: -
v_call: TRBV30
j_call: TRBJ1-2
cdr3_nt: TGTGCCTGGATGTGGAGGCTCTATGGCTACACCTTC
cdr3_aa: CAWMWRLYGYTF

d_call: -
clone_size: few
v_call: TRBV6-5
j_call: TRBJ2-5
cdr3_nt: TGTGCCAGCAGGACAGGAGTATCCTCAGAGACCCAGTACTTC
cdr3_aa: CASRTGVSSETQYF

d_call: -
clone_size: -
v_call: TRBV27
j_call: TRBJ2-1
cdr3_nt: TGTGCCAGCAGTTTCGAGGGACGTGAGCAGTTCTTC
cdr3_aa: CASSFEGREQFF

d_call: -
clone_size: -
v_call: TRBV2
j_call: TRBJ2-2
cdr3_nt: TGTGCCAGCAGTGAGTCCGGGGAGCTGTTTTTT
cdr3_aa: CASSESGELFF

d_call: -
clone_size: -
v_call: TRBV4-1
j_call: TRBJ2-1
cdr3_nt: TGCGCCAGCAGCCATGGCCGTAGCGCGGATGAGCAGTTCTTC
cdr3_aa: CASSHGRSADEQFF

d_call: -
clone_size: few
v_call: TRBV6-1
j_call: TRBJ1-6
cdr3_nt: TGTGCCAGCAGTGAAGAGGAGGGGATTCCTTCACCCCTCCACTTT
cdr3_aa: CASSEEEGIPSPLHF

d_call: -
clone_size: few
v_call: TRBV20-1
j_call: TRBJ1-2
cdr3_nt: TGCAGTGCTAAAGCTCGTGGCTACACCTTC
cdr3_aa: CSAKARGYTF

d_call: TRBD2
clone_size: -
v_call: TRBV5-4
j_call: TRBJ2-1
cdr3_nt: TGTGCCAGCAGCTTGTTATTTAGCGGGTACAATGAGCAGTTCTTC
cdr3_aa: CASSLLFSGYNEQFF

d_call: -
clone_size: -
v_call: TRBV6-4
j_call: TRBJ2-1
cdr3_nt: TGTGCCAGCAGCGTTAGCTTGTCTAGGGTTAATGAGCAGTTCTTC
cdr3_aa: CASSVSLSRVNEQFF

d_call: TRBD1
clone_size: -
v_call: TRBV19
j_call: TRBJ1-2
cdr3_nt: TGTGCCAGTAGAGACAGGGGGTTTCGTGACTATGGCTACACCTTC
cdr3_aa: CASRDRGFRDYGYTF

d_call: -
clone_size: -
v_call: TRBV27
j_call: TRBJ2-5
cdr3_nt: TGTGCCAGCAGTTTTTTCGGGGCTCAAGAGACCCAGTACTTC
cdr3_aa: CASSFFGAQETQYF

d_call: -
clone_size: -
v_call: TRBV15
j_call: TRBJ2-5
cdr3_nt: TGTGCCACCAGCATTGATTGGGGGGGCCTTGAGGAGACCCAGTACTTC
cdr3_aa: CATSIDWGGLEETQYF

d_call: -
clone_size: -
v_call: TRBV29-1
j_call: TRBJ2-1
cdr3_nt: TGCAGCGTTAGCGGTAGGAATGAGCAGTTCTTC
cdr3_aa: CSVSGRNEQFF

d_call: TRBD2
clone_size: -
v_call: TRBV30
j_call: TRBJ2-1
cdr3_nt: TGTGCCTGGAGTCCCTTAGCGGGGGGGCCGGGTGAGCAGTTCTTC
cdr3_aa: CAWSPLAGGPGEQFF

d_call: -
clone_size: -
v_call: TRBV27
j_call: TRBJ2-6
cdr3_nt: TGTGCCAGCACCCACTCTGGGGCCAACGTCCTGACTTTC
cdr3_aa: CASTHSGANVLTF

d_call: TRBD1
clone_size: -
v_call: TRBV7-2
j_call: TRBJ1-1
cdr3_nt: TGTGCCAGCAGCATATTTCTGGGACAGGGCCCTGAAGCTTTCTTT
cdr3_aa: CASSIFLGQGPEAFF

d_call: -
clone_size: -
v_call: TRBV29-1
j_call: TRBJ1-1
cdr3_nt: TGCAGCGTTGAAGCGGGTAACACTGAAGCTTTCTTT
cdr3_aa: CSVEAGNTEAFF

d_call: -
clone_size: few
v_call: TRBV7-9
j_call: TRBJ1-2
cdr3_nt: TGTGCCAGCCATAGGGGCATGGGCTATGGCTACACCTTC
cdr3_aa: CASHRGMGYGYTF

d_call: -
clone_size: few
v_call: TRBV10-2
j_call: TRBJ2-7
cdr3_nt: TGCGCCAGCAGTGAGTCAGCGGACAGCACCTACGAGCAGTACTTC
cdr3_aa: CASSESADSTYEQYF

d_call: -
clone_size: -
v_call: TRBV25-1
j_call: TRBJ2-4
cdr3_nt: TGTGCCAGCAGTGAGATTGAGGACATTCAGTACTTC
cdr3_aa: CASSEIEDIQYF

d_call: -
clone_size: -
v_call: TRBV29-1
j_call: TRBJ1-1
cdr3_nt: TGCAGCGTCGATATACTGGACAATCAGGGAGGCACTGAAGCTTTCTTT
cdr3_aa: CSVDILDNQGGTEAFF

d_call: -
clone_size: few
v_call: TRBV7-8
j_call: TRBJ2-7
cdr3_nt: TGTGCCAGCAGTTTATCCACAGGGTTCTACGAGCAGTACTTC
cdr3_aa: CASSLSTGFYEQYF

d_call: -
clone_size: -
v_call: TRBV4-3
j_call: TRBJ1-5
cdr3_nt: TGCGCCAGCAGCCAAGTTTGGGGGGTACAGAATCAGCCCCAGCATTTT
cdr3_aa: CASSQVWGVQNQPQHF

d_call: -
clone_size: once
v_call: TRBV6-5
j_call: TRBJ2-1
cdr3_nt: TGTGCCACAGAAGGGCAATCCTCCACCAATGAGCAGTTCTTC
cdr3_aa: CATEGQSSTNEQFF

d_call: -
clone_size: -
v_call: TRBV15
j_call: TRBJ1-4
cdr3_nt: TGTGCCACCAGCAACGAAGGGAATGAAAAACTGTTTTTT
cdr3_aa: CATSNEGNEKLFF

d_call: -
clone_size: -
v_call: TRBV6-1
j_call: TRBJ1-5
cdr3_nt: TGTGCCAGCAGTGACATGTCTCGTTATAGCAATCAGCCCCAGCATTTT
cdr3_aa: CASSDMSRYSNQPQHF

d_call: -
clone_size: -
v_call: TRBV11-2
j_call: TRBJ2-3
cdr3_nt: TGTGCCAGCAGCGCGGTTCCGGGGATGGAGGATACGCAGTATTTT
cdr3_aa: CASSAVPGMEDTQYF

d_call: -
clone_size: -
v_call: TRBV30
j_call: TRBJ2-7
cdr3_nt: TGTGCCTGGAGTTCGAGGGGAGGTACCTACGAGCAGTACTTC
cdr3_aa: CAWSSRGGTYEQYF

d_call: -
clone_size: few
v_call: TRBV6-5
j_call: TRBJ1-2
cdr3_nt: TGTGCCAGCAGTTACTCAGAAATCTATGGCTACACCTTC
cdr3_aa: CASSYSEIYGYTF

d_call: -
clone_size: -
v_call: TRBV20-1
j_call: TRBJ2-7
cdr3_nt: TGCAGTGCTAGTTCAAACGAGCAGTACTTC
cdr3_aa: CSASSNEQYF

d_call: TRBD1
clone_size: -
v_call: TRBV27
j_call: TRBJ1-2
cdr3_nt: TGTGCCAGCAGTCCCACCCAAAAACAGGGGGCGCTCGGCTACACCTTC
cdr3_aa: CASSPTQKQGALGYTF

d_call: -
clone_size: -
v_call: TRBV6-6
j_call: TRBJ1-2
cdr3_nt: TGTGCCAGCAGCCGGGACACCTCTAACTATGGCTACACCTTC
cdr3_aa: CASSRDTSNYGYTF

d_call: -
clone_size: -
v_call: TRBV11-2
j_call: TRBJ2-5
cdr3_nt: TGTGCCAGCAGCTCTTACGGCCGGGAGACCCAGTACTTC
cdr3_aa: CASSSYGRETQYF

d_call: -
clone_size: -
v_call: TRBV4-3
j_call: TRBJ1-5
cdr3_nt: TGCGCCAGCAGCCAAGATTGGGGGATTACTCAGCCCCAGCATTTT
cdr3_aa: CASSQDWGITQPQHF

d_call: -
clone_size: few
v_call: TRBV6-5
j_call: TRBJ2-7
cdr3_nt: TGTGCCAGCAGTTACTCGATTGGGCTGATACCCTACGAGCAGTACTTC
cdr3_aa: CASSYSIGLIPYEQYF

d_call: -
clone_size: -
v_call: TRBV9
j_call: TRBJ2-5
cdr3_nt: TGTGCCAGCAGCGTAGGCTCCGGTCTGGTAGAGACCCAGTACTTC
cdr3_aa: CASSVGSGLVETQYF

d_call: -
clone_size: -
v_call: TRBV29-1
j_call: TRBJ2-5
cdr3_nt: TGCAGCGTTGTTTTCGAGACCCAGTACTTC
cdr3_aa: CSVVFETQYF

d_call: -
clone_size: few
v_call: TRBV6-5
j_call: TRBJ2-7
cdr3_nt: TGTGCCAGCAGTTACTTCGGAGCCTACGAGCAGTACTTC
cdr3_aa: CASSYFGAYEQYF

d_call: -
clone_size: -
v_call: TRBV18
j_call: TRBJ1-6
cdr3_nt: TGTGCCAGCTCACCCGAGGGAGGAGCTGATTCACCCCTCCACTTT
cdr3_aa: CASSPEGGADSPLHF

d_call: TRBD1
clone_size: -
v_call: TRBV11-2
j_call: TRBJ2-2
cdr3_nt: TGTGCCAGCAGCTTAGGACAGGGGGCGGGATCCGGGGAGCTGTTTTTT
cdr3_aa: CASSLGQGAGSGELFF

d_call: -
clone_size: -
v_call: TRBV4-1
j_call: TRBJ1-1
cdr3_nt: TGCGCCAGCAGCCAAGTTGGGGGGAACACTGAAGCTTTCTTT
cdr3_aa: CASSQVGGNTEAFF

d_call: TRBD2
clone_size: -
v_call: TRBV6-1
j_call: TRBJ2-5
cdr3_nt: TGTGCCAGCAGTGAACTAGCGGGGGAACAAGAGACCCAGTACTTC
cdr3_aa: CASSELAGEQETQYF

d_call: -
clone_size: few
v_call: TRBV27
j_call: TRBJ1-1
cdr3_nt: TGTGCCAGCCGCTCGGGAAACACTGAAGCTTTCTTT
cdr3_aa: CASRSGNTEAFF

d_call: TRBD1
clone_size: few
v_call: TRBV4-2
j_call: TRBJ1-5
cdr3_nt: TGTGCCAGCAGCCAGGATGGACAGGGCCAATATCAGCCCCAGCATTTT
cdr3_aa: CASSQDGQGQYQPQHF

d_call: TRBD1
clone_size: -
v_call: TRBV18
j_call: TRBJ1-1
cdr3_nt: TGTGCCAGCTCACCATCGACAGGGGAGGGAACTGAAGCTTTCTTT
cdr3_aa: CASSPSTGEGTEAFF